This passage covers 10 T cell receptor beta chains from one sample sequenced in a study of graft-versus-host responses after intestinal transplantation. Clones were sequenced by immunoSEQ multiplex PCR, and TCRdb holds only the in-frame ones, with some missing. The table records over 55,000 clones, roughly 84% of them present only once. These TCRs are of unknown antigen specificity. The sample in question was unstimulated CD4+ T cells sorted from spleen or lymph node cells, obtained before transplant. All receptors derive from a human donor who was the organ donor for an intestinal transplant.

V is TRBV7-3 and J is TRBJ2-2; D not certain. Germline assignment: CDR1 SGHTA and CDR2 FQGTGA. The V end was cut by 2 bases, the J end by 1 base, with 5 bases between. This CDR3 region has 14 residues. CDR3 sequence: CASSLARNTGELFF. The CDR3 coding sequence is TGTGCCAGCAGCTTAGCTAGGAACACCGGGGAGCTGTTTTTT.

V is TRBV28 and J is TRBJ1-5; possibly TRBD1 for D (6 bases). The germline CDR1 and CDR2 sequences are MDHEN and SYDVKM. Trimming cost V 7 bases and J 3 bases, with 16 bases left between them. This CDR3 comprises 15 residues. In DNA, the CDR3 is TGTGCCAGCACAGAACATCAGGGGTTCAATCAGCCCCAGCATTTT. Translated, it gives CASTEHQGFNQPQHF.

V and J are TRBV10-2 and TRBJ1-6; TRBD1 agrees at 7 bases. Germline loops: CDR1 WSHSY, CDR2 SAAADI. The CDR3 runs 14 residues. Trimming at V came to 6 bases and at J to 10 bases, leaving 9 bases not matched to a gene. CDR3 loop: CASSVQGERSPLHF. The CDR3 DNA is TGCGCCAGCAGCGTCCAGGGGGAGAGATCACCCCTCCACTTT.

This rearrangement joins TRBV18 to TRBJ1-2; TRBD1 might be the D (5 bases). Germline V gives CDR1 KGHSH, CDR2 LQKENI. Deletions cut 2 bases from V and 0 bases from J, with 10 bases between. This CDR3 contains 15 residues. Here the CDR3 DNA reads TGTGCCAGCTCACCAGTGGACAAGTCTAACTATGGCTACACCTTC. Its protein product is CASSPVDKSNYGYTF.

This chain connects TRBV19 to TRBJ2-3; 9 nucleotides agree with TRBD1. Germline V lookup: CDR1 LNHDA, CDR2 SQIVND (reference sequence). V was pared by 6 bases and J by 2 bases, with 6 bases of the junction left unmatched. CDR3 length: 15 residues. Here the CDR3 DNA reads TGTGCCAGTAGATACCGGGACAGGGACACAGATACGCAGTATTTT. Protein sequence: CASRYRDRDTDTQYF.

The gene calls are TRBV6-1 and TRBJ1-2, with a weak D call TRBD1 (5 bases). The CDR3 sequence is 16 residues long. The germline V gene encodes CDR1 MNHNS and CDR2 SASEGT. With 4 bases removed from V and 1 base from J, the gap between germline ends came to 16 bases. The DNA for the CDR3 is TGTGCCAGCAGTGTCGACGGGGGTATTCTTAACTATGGCTACACCTTC. It codes for CASSVDGGILNYGYTF.

The rearrangement uses TRBV18 and TRBJ2-5; 10 nucleotides line up with TRBD1. CDR1 is KGHSH, CDR2 LQKENI, per germline. V lost 5 bases to trimming and J lost 1 base; unmatched junction nucleotides: 7. CDR3 size: 16 residues. CDR3 bases: TGTGCCAGCTCAAAACAGACAGGGGGCTTCCAAGAGACCCAGTACTTC. It specifies CASSKQTGGFQETQYF.

This chain connects TRBV4-1 to TRBJ1-2, with TRBD1 matching 9 bases. The V segment lost 2 bases and the J segment 7 bases; nucleotides outside the gene matches: 8. The CDR3 is 15 residues long. Germline-derived CDR1 and CDR2 are MGHRA and YSYEKL. The CDR3 loop is CASSQYRQGEFGYTF. The CDR3 DNA is TGCGCCAGCAGCCAATACAGACAGGGGGAGTTTGGCTACACCTTC.

This clone was observed a handful of times. The V call is TRBV10-3, the J call TRBJ1-6, with a weak D call TRBD1 (5 bases). The CDR3 length is 12 residues. The V and J ends lost 6 bases and 7 bases respectively, with 7 bases between them. CDR1 ENHRY and CDR2 SYGVKD come from the germline V gene. Written as DNA, the CDR3 is TGTGCCATCAGGGCAGGGAATTCACCCCTCCACTTT. It specifies CAIRAGNSPLHF.

The V call is TRBV6-5, the J call TRBJ2-7; 8 nucleotides align to TRBD1. Germline V gene data show CDR1 as MNHEY and CDR2 as SVGAGI. The CDR3 has 13 amino acids. J gave up 1 base and V 9 bases, and 5 bases lay outside the gene matches. CDR3 bases: TGTGCCAGTAACCGGACAGGGTCCTACGAGCAGTACGTC. Protein product: CASNRTGSYEQYV.